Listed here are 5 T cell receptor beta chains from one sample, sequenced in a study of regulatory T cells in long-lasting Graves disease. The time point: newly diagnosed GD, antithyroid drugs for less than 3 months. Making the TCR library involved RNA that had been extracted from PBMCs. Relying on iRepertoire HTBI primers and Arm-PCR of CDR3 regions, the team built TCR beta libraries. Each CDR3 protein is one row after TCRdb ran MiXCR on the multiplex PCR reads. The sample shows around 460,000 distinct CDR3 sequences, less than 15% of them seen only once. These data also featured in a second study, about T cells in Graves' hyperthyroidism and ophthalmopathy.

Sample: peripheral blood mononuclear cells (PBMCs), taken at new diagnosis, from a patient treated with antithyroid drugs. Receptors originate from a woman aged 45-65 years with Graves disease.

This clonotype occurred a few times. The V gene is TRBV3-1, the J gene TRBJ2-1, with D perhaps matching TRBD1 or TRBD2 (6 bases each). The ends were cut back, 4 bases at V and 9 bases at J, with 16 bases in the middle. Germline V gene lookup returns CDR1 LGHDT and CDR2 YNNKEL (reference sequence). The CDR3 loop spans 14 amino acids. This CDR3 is CASSPLGRGGEQFF. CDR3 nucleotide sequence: TGTGCCAGCAGCCCCTTAGGCAGGGGAGGTGAGCAGTTCTTC.

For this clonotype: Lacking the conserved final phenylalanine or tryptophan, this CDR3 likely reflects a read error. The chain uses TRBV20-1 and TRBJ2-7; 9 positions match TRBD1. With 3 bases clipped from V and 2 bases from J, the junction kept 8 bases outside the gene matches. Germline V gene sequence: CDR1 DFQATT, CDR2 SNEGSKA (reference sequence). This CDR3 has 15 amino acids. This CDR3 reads CSARVGQGAPYEQYL. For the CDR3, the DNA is TGCAGTGCTAGGGTGGGACAGGGCGCTCCCTACGAGCAGTACCTC.

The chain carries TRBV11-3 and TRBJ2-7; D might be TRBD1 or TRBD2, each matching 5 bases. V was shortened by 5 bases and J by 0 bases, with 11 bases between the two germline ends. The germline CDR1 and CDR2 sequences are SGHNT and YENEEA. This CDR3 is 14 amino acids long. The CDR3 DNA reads TGTGCCAGCAGCAGGGACCCGAGCTCCTACGAGCAGTACTTC. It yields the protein CASSRDPSSYEQYF.

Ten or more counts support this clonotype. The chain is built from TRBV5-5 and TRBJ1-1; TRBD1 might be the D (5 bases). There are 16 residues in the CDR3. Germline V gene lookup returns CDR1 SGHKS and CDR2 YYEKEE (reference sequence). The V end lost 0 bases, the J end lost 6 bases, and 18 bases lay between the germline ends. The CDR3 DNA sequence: TGTGCCAGCAGCTTGGCCTTTAGGTGGCTAGGGGCTGAAGCTTTCTTT. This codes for CASSLAFRWLGAEAFF.

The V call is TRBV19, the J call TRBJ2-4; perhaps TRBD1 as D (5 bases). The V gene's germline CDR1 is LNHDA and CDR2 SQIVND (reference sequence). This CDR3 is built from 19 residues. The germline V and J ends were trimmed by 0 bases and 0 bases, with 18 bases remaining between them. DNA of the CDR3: TGTGCCAGTAGTATAGATCGGCGGAAACAGGACCTAGCCAAAAACATTCAGTACTTC. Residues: CASSIDRRKQDLAKNIQYF.